This TCR beta chain was recorded in a study of T cells in Graves' hyperthyroidism and ophthalmopathy. Overall study findings and caveats: Onset of ophthalmopathy came a median approximately 6.5 months after the model predicted it.

This clonotype appeared a few times. What it binds is unknown. It was RNA transcripts that yielded the amplified TCR beta CDR3 regions. Initially, a first-round RT-PCR of the TCR CDR3 employed the HTBI primer set. TCRdb redid the calling of the multiplex PCR reads with MiXCR, one entry per CDR3 protein. The sample shows about 560,000 distinct CDR3 sequences, around 15% of them seen only once. CDR1 and CDR2 (germline): SQVTM, ANQGSEA. The CDR3 runs 14 residues. After removal of 6 bases from V and 0 bases from J, the junction contained 2 bases not matched to a gene. The rearrangement links TRBV29-1 to TRBJ1-3; 10 bases agree with TRBD1. Sequencing was performed on blood. The sequence was collected from a woman between 40 and 50 years old with Graves' hyperthyroidism. The CDR3 DNA reads as TGCAGCGTCCGGACAGGGGGCTCTGGAAACACCATATATTTT. The encoded protein is CSVRTGGSGNTIYF.